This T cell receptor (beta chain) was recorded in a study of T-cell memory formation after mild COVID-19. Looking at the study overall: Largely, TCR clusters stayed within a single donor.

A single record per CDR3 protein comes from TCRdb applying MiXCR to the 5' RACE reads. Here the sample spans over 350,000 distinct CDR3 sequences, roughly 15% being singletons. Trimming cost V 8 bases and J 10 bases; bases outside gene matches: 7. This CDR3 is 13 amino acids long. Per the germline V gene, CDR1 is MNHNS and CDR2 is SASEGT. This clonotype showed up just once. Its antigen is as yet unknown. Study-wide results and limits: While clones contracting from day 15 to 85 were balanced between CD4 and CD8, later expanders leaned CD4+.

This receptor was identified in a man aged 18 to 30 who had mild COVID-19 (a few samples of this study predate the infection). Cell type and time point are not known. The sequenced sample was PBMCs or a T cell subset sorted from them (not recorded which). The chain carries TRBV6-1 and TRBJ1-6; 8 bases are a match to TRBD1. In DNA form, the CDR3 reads TGTGCCAGCGCTACAGGGGGGGTGTCACCCCTCCACTTT. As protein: CASATGGVSPLHF.